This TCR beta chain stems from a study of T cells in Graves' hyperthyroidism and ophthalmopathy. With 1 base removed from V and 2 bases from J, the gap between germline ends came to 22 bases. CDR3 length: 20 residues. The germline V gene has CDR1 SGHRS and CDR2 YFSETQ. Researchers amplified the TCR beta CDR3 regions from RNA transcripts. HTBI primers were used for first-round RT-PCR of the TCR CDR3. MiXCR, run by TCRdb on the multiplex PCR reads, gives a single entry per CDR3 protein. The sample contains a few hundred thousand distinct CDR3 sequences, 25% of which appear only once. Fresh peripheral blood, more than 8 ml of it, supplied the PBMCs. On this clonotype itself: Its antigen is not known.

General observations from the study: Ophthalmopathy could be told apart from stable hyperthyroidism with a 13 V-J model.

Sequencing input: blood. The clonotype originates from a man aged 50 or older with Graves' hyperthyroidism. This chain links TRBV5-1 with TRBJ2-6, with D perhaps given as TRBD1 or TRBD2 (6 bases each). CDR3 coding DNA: TGCGCCAGCAGCTTGCGGGGGCATTTGGGCCCGTTAGCTGGGGCCAACGTCCTGACTTTC. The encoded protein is CASSLRGHLGPLAGANVLTF. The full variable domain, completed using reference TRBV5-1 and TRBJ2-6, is KAGVTQTPRYLIKTRGQQVTLSCSPISGHRSVSWYQQTPGQGLQFLFEYFSETQRNKGNFPGRFSGRQFSNSRSEMNVSTLELGDSALYLCASSLRGHLGPLAGANVLTFGAGSRLTVL.